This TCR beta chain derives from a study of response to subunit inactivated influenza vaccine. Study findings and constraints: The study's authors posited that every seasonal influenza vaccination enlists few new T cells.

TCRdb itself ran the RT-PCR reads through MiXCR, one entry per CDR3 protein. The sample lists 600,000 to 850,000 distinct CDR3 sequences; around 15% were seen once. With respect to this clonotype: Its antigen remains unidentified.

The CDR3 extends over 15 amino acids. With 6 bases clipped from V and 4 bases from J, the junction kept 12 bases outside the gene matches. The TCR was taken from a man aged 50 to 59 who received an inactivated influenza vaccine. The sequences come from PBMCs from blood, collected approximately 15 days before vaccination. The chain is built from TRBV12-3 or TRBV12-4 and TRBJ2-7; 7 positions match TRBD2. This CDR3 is CASRSQGAGRYEQYF. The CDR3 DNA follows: TGTGCCAGCAGGTCCCAGGGAGCGGGGAGGTACGAGCAGTACTTC.